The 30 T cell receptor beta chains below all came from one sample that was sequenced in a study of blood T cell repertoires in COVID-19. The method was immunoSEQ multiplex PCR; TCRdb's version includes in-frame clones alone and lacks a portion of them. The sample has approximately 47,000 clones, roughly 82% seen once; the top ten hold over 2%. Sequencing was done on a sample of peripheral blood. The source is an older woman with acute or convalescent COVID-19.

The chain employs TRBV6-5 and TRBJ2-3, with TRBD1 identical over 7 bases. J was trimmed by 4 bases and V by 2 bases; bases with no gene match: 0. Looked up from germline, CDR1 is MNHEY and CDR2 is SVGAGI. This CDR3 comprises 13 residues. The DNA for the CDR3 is TGTGCCAGCAGTTACACAGGGGCAGATACGCAGTATTTT. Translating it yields CASSYTGADTQYF.

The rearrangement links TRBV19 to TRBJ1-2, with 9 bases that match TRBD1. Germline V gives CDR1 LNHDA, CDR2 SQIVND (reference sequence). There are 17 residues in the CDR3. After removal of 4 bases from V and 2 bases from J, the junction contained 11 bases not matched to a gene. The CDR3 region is CASSTGTGYALNYGYTF. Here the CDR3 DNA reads TGTGCCAGTAGTACCGGGACAGGGTACGCGTTGAACTATGGCTACACCTTC.

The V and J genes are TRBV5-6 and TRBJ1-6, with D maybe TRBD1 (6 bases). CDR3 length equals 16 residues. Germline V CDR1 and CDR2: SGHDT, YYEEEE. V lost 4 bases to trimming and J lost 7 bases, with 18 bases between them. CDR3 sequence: CASSTRGGALNSPLHF. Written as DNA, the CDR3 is TGTGCCAGCAGCACGCGGGGGGGCGCGCTGAATTCACCCCTCCACTTT.

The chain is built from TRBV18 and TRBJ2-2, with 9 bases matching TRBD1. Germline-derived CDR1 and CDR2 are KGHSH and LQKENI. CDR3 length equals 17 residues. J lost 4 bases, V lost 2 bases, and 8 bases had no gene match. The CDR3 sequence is CASSPFRGQGPTGELFF. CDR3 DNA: TGTGCCAGCTCACCATTTCGGGGACAGGGACCCACCGGGGAGCTGTTTTTT.

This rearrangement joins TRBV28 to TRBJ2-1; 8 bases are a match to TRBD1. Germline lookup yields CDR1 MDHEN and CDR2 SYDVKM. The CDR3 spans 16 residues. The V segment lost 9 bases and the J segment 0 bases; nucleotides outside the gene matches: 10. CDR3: CASKQGAGGSYNEQFF. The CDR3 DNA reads TGTGCCAGTAAGCAGGGGGCTGGCGGCTCCTACAATGAGCAGTTCTTC.

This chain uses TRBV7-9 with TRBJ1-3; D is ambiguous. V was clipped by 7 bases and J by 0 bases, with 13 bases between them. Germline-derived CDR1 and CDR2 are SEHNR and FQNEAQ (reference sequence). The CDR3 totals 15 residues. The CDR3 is CASTPYTGSGNTIYF. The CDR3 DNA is TGTGCCAGCACCCCTTATACCGGCTCTGGAAACACCATATATTTT.

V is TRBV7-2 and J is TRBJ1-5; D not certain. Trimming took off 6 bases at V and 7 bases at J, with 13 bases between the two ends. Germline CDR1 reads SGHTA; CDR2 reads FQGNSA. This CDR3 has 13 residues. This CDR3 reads CASSPGLRQPQHF. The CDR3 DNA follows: TGTGCCAGCAGTCCCGGTTTGAGACAGCCCCAGCATTTT.

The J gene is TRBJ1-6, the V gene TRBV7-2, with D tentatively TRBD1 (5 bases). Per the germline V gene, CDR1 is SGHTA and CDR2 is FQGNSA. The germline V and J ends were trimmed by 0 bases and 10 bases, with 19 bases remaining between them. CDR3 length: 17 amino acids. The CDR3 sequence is CASSLASISGLSSPLHF. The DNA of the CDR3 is TGTGCCAGCAGCTTAGCTAGTATCTCGGGACTGAGCTCACCCCTCCACTTT.

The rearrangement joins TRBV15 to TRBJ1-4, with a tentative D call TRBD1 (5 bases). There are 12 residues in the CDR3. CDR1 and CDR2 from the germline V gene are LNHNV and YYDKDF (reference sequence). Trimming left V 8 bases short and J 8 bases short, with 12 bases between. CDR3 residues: CATQHGGEKLFF. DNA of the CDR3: TGTGCCACCCAGCATGGGGGGGAAAAACTGTTTTTT. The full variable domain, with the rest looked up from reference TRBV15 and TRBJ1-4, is DAMVIQNPRYQVTQFGKPVTLSCSQTLNHNVMYWYQQKSSQAPKLLFHYYDKDFNNEADTPDNFQSRRPNTSFCFLDIRSPGLGDTAMYLCATQHGGEKLFFGSGTQLSVL.

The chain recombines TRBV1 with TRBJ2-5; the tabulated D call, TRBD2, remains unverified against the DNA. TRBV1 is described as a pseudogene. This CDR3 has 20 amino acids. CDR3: CTSSQGCGLAGGPYGETQYF. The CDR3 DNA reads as TGCACCAGCAGCCAAGGCTGTGGACTAGCGGGAGGGCCTTATGGGGAGACCCAGTACTTC.

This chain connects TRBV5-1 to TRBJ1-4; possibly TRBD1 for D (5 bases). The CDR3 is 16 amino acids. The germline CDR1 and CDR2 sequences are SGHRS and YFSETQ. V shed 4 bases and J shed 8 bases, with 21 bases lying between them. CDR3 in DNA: TGCGCCAGCAGCAAGATATCGGGTCAGGGCGGCGAAAAACTGTTTTTT. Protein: CASSKISGQGGEKLFF.

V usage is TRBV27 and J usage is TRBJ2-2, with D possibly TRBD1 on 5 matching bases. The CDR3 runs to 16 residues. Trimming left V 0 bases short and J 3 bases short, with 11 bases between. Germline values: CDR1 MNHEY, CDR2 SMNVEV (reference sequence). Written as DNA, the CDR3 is TGTGCCAGCAGTTTATCAGCCAGGGCCTACACCGGGGAGCTGTTTTTT. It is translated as CASSLSARAYTGELFF.

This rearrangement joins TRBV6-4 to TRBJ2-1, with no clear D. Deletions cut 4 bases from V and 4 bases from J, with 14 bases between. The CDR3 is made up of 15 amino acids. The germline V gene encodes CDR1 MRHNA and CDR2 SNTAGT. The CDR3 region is CASSGSRSVYNEQFF. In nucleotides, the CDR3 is TGTGCCAGCAGTGGCTCTAGATCGGTGTACAATGAGCAGTTCTTC.

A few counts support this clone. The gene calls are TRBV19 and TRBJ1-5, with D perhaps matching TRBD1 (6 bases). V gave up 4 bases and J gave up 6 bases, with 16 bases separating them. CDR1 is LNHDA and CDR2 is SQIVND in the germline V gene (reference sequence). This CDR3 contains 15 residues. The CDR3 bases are TGTGCCAGTAGTAGGTTACAGGGTGATAGTCAGCCCCAGCATTTT. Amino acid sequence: CASSRLQGDSQPQHF.

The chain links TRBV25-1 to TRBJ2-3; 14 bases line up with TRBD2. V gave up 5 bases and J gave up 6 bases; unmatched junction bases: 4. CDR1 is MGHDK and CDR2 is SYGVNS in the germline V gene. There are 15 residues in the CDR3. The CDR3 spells CASSKTSGREDTQYF. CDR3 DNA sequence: TGTGCCAGCAGTAAGACTAGCGGGAGGGAGGATACGCAGTATTTT.

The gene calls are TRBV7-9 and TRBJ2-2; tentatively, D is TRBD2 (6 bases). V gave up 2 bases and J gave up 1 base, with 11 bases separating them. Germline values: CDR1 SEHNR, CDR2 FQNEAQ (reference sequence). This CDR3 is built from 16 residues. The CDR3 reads CASSLRFGGNTGELFF. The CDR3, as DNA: TGTGCCAGCAGCTTAAGATTCGGGGGGAACACCGGGGAGCTGTTTTTT.

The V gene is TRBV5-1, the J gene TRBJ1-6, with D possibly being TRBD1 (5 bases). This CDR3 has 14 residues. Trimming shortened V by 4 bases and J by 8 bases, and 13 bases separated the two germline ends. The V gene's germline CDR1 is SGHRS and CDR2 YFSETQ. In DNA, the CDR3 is TGCGCCAGCAGCGCGCTAGGGGAAGATTCACCCCTCCACTTT. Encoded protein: CASSALGEDSPLHF.

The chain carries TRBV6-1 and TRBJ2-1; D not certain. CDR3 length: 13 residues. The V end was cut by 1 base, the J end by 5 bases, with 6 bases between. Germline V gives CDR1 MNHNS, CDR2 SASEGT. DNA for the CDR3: TGTGCCAGCAGTGAAGGGGCAGACAATGAGCAGTTCTTC. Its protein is CASSEGADNEQFF.

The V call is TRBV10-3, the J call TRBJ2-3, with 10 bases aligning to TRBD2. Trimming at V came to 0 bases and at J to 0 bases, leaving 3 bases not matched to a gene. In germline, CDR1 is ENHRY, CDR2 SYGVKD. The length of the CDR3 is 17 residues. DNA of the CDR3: TGTGCCATCAGTGAGTCCCCTAGCGGGAGTAGCACAGATACGCAGTATTTT. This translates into CAISESPSGSSTDTQYF.

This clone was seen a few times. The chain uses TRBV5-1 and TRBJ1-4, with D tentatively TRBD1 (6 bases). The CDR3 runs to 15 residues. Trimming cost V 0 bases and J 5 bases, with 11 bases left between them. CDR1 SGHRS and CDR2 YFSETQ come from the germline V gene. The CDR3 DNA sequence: TGCGCCAGCAGCTTGGGTGGACAGAAGAATGAAAAACTGTTTTTT. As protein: CASSLGGQKNEKLFF.

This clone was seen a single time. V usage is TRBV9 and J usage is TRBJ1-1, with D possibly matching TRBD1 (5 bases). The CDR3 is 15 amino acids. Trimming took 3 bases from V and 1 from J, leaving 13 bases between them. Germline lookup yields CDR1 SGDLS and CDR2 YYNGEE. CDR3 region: CASSAAGGRNTEAFF. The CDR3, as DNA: TGTGCCAGCAGCGCCGCCGGGGGAAGGAACACTGAAGCTTTCTTT. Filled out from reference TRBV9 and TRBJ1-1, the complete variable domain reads DSGVTQTPKHLITATGQRVTLRCSPRSGDLSVYWYQQSLDQGLQFLIQYYNGEERAKGNILERFSAQQFPDLHSELNLSSLELGDSALYFCASSAAGGRNTEAFFGQGTRLTVV.

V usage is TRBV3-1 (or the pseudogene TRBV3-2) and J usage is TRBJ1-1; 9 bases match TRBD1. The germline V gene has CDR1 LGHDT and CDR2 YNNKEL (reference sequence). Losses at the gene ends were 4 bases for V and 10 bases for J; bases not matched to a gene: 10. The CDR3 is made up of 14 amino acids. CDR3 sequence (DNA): TGTGCCAGCAGCCCTACAGGGGGCCGGGGGGGAGCTTTCTTT. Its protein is CASSPTGGRGGAFF.

The CDR3 protein is CASSSSSGRQGAADTQYF. The CDR3 nucleotides are TGTGCCAGCAGCTCGTCTAGCGGGAGGCAGGGGGCCGCAGATACGCAGTATTTT. The chain joins TRBV7-8 to TRBJ2-3, with 11 bases matching TRBD2. V lost 4 bases and J lost 4; bases outside the gene matches: 13. Germline V lookup: CDR1 SGHVS, CDR2 FQNEAQ. This CDR3 comprises 18 residues.

The CDR3 bases are TGTGCCATCTCTAGCGGGGGGGCTCAGGGGCAGTTCTTC. Its translation: CAISSGGAQGQFF. The genes are TRBV10-3 and TRBJ2-1, with TRBD2 matching over 12 bases. The trim removed 8 bases at V and 12 bases at J, leaving 8 bases unmatched. The CDR3 consists of 13 residues. Per germline, CDR1 ENHRY and CDR2 SYGVKD.

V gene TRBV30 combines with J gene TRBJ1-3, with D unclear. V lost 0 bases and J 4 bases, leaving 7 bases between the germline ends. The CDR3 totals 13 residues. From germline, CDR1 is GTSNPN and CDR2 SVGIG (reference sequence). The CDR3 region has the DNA TGTGCCTGGAGTGTATCCGTCGGAAACACCATATATTTT. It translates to CAWSVSVGNTIYF.

The CDR3 reads CASSHVGMNTEAFF. The CDR3 coding sequence is TGTGCCAGCAGCCATGTCGGGATGAACACTGAAGCTTTCTTT. The rearrangement uses TRBV4-2 and TRBJ1-1; no definite D call. V gave up 3 bases and J gave up 0 bases, with 8 bases separating them. This CDR3 contains 14 residues. CDR1 and CDR2 from the germline V gene are LGHNA and YNFKEQ.

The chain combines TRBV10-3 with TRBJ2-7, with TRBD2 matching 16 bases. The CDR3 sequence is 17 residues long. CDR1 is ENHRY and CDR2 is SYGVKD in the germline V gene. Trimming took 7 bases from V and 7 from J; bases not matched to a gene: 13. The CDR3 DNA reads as TGTGCCATCACCCAGGGACTAGCGGGAGGGCCGTCGGGAGAGCAGTACTTC. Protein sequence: CAITQGLAGGPSGEQYF.

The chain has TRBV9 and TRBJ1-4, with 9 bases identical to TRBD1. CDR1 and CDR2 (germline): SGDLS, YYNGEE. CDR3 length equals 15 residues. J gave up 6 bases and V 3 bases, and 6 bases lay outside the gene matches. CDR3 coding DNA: TGTGCCAGCAGCGCGGGACAGGGCGGGGATGAAAAACTGTTTTTT. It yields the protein CASSAGQGGDEKLFF.

The CDR3 loop is CASHRGSQNSTDTQYF. The CDR3 DNA sequence: TGTGCCAGCCACCGAGGCAGCCAAAATAGCACAGATACGCAGTATTTT. The genes are TRBV6-4 and TRBJ2-3; D ambiguous. With 8 bases removed from V and 0 bases from J, the gap between germline ends came to 18 bases. This CDR3 contains 16 residues. In germline, CDR1 is MRHNA, CDR2 SNTAGT.

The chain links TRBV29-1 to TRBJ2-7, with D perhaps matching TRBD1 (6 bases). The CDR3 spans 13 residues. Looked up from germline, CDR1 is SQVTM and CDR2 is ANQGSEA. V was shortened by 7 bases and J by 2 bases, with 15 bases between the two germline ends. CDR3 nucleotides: TGCAGCGCTGGCCCAGGACAGACCTACGAGCAGTACTTC. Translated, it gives CSAGPGQTYEQYF.